One and the same sample provided the 4 T cell receptor beta chains below, sequenced in a study of T cell repertoires in aging, cancer and after chemotherapy (dated by TCRdb to between 2019 and 2020). Genomic DNA extracted from peripheral blood, rather than sorted cells or RNA, was used as the source for amplification of TCR beta rearrangements. The reads were generated on an Illumina MiSeq. Multiplex touch-down PCR with a mixed TRB-A/B primer pool was used to amplify rearranged TRB sequences covering the V, D and J segments. Starting from the raw public reads, TCRdb applied fastp trimming at Q25, assembled clones with MiXCR and retained in-frame beta chains. A single entry per CDR3 protein holds the most common genes and DNA from its merged rows. This sample comprises more than 1,500 distinct CDR3 sequences, roughly a third of them detected only once. 6% to 9.5% of the sample is taken by the ten largest.

Material for sequencing was blood. Source of these receptors: a human donor with a solid tumor.

In this sample, this clonotype turned up once. The rearrangement uses TRBV27 and TRBJ1-4; D ambiguous. Trimming cost V 6 bases and J 0 bases, with 11 bases left between them. Germline V gene lookup returns CDR1 MNHEY and CDR2 SMNVEV (reference sequence). This CDR3 is 15 amino acids long. The CDR3 sequence is CASRGSTATNEKLFF. CDR3 sequence (DNA): TGTGCCAGCAGGGGGTCGACCGCAACTAATGAAAAACTGTTTTTT.

The J gene is TRBJ2-1, the V gene TRBV5-5, with 10 bases identical to TRBD2. The CDR3 consists of 16 residues. V was pared by 4 bases and J by 5 bases, with 9 bases of the junction left unmatched. Germline V gene lookup returns CDR1 SGHKS and CDR2 YYEKEE (reference sequence). CDR3 coding DNA: TGTGCCAGCAGCCTTGTCACTAGCGGGACCAACAATGAGCAGTTCTTC. Amino acid sequence: CASSLVTSGTNNEQFF.

CDR3 loop: CASSPFGGEVAGNTIYF. The CDR3 DNA follows: TGTGCCAGCAGCCCATTCGGGGGGGAGGTAGCTGGAAACACCATATATTTT. The rearrangement uses TRBV9 and TRBJ1-3; tentative D call: TRBD1 (5 bases). Looked up from germline, CDR1 is SGDLS and CDR2 is YYNGEE. Between the trimmed V and J ends, which lost 4 bases and 2 bases, there was a span of 19 bases. CDR3 size: 17 residues.

This clonotype was seen only once. The J gene is TRBJ2-1, the V gene TRBV18, with D hard to call. The germline gives CDR1 KGHSH, CDR2 LQKENI. CDR3 size: 16 residues. With 1 base removed from V and 0 bases from J, the gap between germline ends came to 10 bases. CDR3 DNA sequence: TGTGCCAGCTCACCACAGGTGTCGAGCTCCTACAATGAGCAGTTCTTC. Its protein is CASSPQVSSSYNEQFF. The variable domain in full, with the rest retrieved from reference TRBV18 and TRBJ2-1, is NAGVMQNPRHLVRRRGQEARLRCSPMKGHSHVYWYRQLPEEGLKFMVYLQKENIIDESGMPKERFSAEFPKEGPSILRIQQVVRGDSAAYFCASSPQVSSSYNEQFFGPGTRLTVL.